The clone carrying this T cell receptor (beta chain) was seen a single time. Its antigen remains unidentified. This sample is part of a study of blood T cells in healthy people across ages. Study details: About one barcoded TCR beta cDNA was captured per two T cells.

Study-level points and caveats: Samples with more naive T cells showed higher observed beta diversity. PBMCs went unsorted, and a conclusive naive versus antigen-experienced comparison was therefore prevented.

Peripheral blood samples of about 10 milliliters were drawn from each donor. For the second PCR, which ran for roughly 7 to 11 cycles, a sample-barcoded 5' primer and a J-beta primer mix were used. TCRdb reprocessed the 5' RACE reads via MiXCR and lists one record per CDR3 protein. The sample records approximately 1.5 million distinct CDR3 sequences, about 45% being singletons. This clonotype was obtained from a woman between 18 and 29 years old in good health. Material: blood.

The chain's CDR3 is CSALPRTSGNTGELFF. The CDR3 DNA reads TGCAGTGCCCTACCTCGGACTAGCGGGAACACCGGGGAGCTGTTTTTT. This chain links TRBV20-1 with TRBJ2-2, with TRBD2 identical over 10 bases. Germline assignment: CDR1 DFQATT and CDR2 SNEGSKA (reference sequence). CDR3 length: 16 residues. The junction had 8 bases not matched to a gene; V was cut back by 6 bases and J by 1 base.